In this sample, the clone carrying this T cell receptor (beta chain) turned up many times. Its antigen is currently unknown. Everyone who donated was a healthy Caucasian. This specimen comes from a study of identical twins. Template switching added a universal primer site, and cDNA bore unique molecular identifiers. From the 5' RACE reads, TCRdb called clonotypes with MiXCR, one entry per CDR3 protein. In the table there are 450,000 or so distinct CDR3 sequences, approximately 17% of which are singletons. V trimming: 6 bases; J trimming: 3 bases; junction bases outside the gene matches: 5. This CDR3 is built from 14 residues. Germline CDR1 and CDR2: MDHEN and SYDVKM. Study-wide points: The study found weaker excess twin sharing in beta out-of-frame sequences. Cord blood's abundant beta clonotypes had fewer insertions, unlike memory repertoires.

Sequenced input: naive T cells sorted from blood. The TCR sequence derives from a man aged 50 to 59 in good health. The chain uses TRBV28 and TRBJ2-3; TRBD1 matches 8 bases. The CDR3 sequence is CASSYRGTTDTQYF. Here the CDR3 DNA reads TGTGCCAGCAGCTACAGGGGGACGACAGATACGCAGTATTTT.